This TCR beta chain is drawn from a study of cytomegalovirus exposure and HLA in healthy donors. The CDR3 sequence is 17 residues long. V was cut by 2 bases and J by 3 bases, with 19 bases left in between. Germline V gene sequence: CDR1 SGDLS, CDR2 YYNGEE. This clone was observed a handful of times. PCR was performed using 60 Vbeta and 13 Jbeta primers. Using immunoSEQ multiplex PCR, the repertoire was profiled, and TCRdb retains in-frame clones only, with some absent. This table has 170,000 or so clones, roughly 78% appearing once. The clonotype was recovered from a boy aged 10-17 years in good health and CMV-seronegative. The chain joins TRBV9 to TRBJ2-3; D might be TRBD2 (6 bases). The sample taken for sequencing was PBMCs. This CDR3 reads CASSVSDGGRVTDTQYF. The DNA of the CDR3 is TGTGCCAGCAGCGTGTCTGACGGAGGGCGAGTGACAGATACGCAGTATTTT.